This TCR beta chain emerged from a study of blood T cell repertoires in COVID-19. Across the study: There were acute and convalescent COVID-19 samples, and they came from the United States, Italy and Spain.

Participants were placed into cohorts based on the clinical history they reported. Some clones are missing from TCRdb's copy, which holds only in-frame ones; the method was immunoSEQ multiplex PCR. In the table there are 200,000 to 250,000 clones, roughly 90% of which are singletons. The germline gives CDR1 LNHDA, CDR2 SQIVND (reference sequence). The CDR3 has 13 amino acids. Deletions cut 4 bases from V and 6 bases from J, with 12 bases between. The receptor was derived from a woman aged 30 to 39 with acute COVID-19. The gene calls are TRBV19 and TRBJ1-2, with a tentative D call TRBD1 (6 bases). The specimen sequenced was PBMCs or T cells enriched from blood (not recorded which). The CDR3 is CASSNRQANGYTF. The CDR3 region has the DNA TGTGCCAGTAGTAACCGACAGGCCAATGGCTACACCTTC. The whole variable domain, remainder taken from reference TRBV19 and TRBJ1-2, is DGGITQSPKYLFRKEGQNVTLSCEQNLNHDAMYWYRQDPGQGLRLIYYSQIVNDFQKGDIAEGYSVSREKKESFPLTVTSAQKNPTAFYLCASSNRQANGYTFGSGTRLTVV.